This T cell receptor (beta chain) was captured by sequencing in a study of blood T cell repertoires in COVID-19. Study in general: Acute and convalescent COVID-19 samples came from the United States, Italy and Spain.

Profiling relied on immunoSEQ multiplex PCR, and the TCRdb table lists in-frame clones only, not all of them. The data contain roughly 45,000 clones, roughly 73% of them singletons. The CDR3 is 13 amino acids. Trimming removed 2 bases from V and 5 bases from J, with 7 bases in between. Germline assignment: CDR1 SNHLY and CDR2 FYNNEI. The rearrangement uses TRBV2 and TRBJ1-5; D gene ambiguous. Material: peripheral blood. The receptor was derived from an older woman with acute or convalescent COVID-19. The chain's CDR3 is CASSEWAYQPQHF. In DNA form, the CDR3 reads TGTGCCAGCAGTGAATGGGCATATCAGCCCCAGCATTTT.